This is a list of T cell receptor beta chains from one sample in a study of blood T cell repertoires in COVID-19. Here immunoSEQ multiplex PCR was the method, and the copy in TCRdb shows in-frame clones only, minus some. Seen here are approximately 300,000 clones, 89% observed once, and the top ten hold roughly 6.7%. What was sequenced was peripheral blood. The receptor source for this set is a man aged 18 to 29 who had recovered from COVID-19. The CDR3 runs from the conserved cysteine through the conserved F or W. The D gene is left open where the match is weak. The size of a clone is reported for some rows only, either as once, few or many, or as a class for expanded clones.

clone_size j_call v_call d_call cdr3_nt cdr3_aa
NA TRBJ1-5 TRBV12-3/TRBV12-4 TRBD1 TGTGCCAGCAGCTTGGGACAGACCCAGCCCCAGCATTTT CASSLGQTQPQHF
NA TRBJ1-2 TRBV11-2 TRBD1 TGTGCCAGCAGCCTACCCCAGGGGGCTAATGGCTACACCTTC CASSLPQGANGYTF
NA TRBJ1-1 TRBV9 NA TGTGCCAGCAGCGTAACTCCAGACAACCGGGGAGGTGAAGCTTTCTTT CASSVTPDNRGGEAFF
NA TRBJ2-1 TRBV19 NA TGTGCCAGTAGTGAAACACAGGGAACTGAGCAGTTCTTC CASSETQGTEQFF
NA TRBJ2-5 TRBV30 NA TGTGCCTGTACCCCGGGAGTCGAGACCCAGTACTTC CACTPGVETQYF
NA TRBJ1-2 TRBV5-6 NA TGTGCCAGCAGCTCTGTCCTCCAACCGGACTATGGCTACACCTTC CASSSVLQPDYGYTF
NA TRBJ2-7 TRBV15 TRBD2 TGTGCCACCAGCCATCGCCGGGGACTAGACTACGAGCAGTACTTC CATSHRRGLDYEQYF
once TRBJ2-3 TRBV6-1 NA TGTGCCAGCAGTGAAGCACAGGGACACACAGATACGCAGTATTTT CASSEAQGHTDTQYF
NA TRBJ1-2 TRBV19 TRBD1 TGTGCCAGTAGTATAGAGGGGACAGGGAACTATGGCTACACCTTC CASSIEGTGNYGYTF
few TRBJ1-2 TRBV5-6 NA TGTGCCAGCAGCCCGGGGGGCTATGGCTACACCTTC CASSPGGYGYTF